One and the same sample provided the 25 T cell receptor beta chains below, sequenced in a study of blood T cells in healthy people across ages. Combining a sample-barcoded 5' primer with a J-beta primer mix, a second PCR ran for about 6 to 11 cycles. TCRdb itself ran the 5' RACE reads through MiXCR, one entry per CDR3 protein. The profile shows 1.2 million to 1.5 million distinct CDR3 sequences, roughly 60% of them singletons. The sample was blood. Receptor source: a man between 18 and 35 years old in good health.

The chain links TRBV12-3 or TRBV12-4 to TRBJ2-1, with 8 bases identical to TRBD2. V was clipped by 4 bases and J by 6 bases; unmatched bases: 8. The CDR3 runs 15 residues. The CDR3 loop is CASSSTSGVLNEQFF. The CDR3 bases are TGTGCCAGCAGTTCCACTAGCGGTGTTCTCAATGAGCAGTTCTTC.

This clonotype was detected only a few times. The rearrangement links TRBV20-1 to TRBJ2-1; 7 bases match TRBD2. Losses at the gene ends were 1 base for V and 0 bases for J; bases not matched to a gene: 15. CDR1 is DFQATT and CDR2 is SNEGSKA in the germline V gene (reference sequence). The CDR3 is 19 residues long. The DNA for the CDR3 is TGCAGTGCTAGAGCTCTTGCTATTGAGCGGGGAAGCTCCTACAATGAGCAGTTCTTC. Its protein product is CSARALAIERGSSYNEQFF.

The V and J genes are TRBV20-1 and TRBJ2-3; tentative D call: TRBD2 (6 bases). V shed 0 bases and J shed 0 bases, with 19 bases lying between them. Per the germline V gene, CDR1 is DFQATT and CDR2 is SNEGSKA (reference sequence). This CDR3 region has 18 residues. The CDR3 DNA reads TGCAGTGCTAGAGATCGGGAGATAACAGTGTTCAGCACAGATACGCAGTATTTT. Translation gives CSARDREITVFSTDTQYF.

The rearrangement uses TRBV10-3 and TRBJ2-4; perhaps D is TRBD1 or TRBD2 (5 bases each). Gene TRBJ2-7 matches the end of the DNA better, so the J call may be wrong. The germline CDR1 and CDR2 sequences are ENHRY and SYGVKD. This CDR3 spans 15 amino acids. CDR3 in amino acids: CAISPATGTLGEQYF. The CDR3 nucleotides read TGTGCCATCAGCCCGGCCACGGGGACCCTCGGCGAGCAGTACTTC.

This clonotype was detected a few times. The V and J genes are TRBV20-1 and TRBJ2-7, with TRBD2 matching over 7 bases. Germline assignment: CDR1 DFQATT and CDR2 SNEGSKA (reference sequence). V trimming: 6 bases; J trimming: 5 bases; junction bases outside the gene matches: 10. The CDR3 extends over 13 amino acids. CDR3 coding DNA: TGCAGTGCAATAGCGGGTTCTTTCCACGAGCAGTACTTC. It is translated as CSAIAGSFHEQYF.

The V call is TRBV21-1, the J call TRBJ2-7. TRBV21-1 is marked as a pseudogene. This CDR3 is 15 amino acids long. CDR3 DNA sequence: TGTGCCAGCAGCAAAGCCGGCGAGGCCTCCTACGAGCAGTACTTC. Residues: CASSKAGEASYEQYF.

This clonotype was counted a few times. The CDR3: CASSTDRVTEQFF. In DNA form, the CDR3 reads TGTGCCAGCAGTACGGACAGGGTTACTGAGCAGTTCTTC. The chain joins TRBV6-6 to TRBJ2-1; 8 bases line up with TRBD1. V lost 5 bases, J lost 9 bases, and 6 bases stayed unmatched. The V gene's germline CDR1 is MNHNY and CDR2 SVGAGI (reference sequence). This CDR3 has 13 amino acids.

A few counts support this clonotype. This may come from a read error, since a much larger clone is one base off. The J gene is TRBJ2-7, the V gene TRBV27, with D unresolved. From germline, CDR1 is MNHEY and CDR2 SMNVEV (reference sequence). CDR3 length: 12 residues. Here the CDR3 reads CASSPGNYGQYF. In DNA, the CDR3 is TGTGCCAGCAGTCCAGGAAACTACGGGCAGTACTTC.

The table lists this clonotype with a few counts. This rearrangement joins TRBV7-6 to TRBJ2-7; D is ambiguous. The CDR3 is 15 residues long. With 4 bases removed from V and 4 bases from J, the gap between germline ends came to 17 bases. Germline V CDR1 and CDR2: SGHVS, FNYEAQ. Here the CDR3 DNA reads TGTGCCAGCAGCTCCCCTCAGTCTCCCGGGTACGAGCAGTACTTC. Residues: CASSSPQSPGYEQYF.

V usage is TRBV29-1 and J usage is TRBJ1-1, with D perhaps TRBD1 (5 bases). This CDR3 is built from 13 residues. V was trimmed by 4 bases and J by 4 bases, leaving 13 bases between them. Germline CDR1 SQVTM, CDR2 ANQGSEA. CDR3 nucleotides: TGCAGCGTTGGGGGACGGGGGGGCACTGAAGCTTTCTTT. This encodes CSVGGRGGTEAFF.

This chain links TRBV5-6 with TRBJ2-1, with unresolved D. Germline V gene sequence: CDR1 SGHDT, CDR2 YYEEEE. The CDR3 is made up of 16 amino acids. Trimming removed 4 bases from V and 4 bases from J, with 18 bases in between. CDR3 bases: TGTGCCAGCAGCCCAAACCGAGACTCCAGATACAATGAGCAGTTCTTC. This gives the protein CASSPNRDSRYNEQFF. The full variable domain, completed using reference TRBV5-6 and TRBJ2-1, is DAGVTQSPTHLIKTRGQQVTLRCSPKSGHDTVSWYQQALGQGPQFIFQYYEEEERQRGNFPDRFSGHQFPNYSSELNVNALLLGDSALYLCASSPNRDSRYNEQFFGPGTRLTVL.

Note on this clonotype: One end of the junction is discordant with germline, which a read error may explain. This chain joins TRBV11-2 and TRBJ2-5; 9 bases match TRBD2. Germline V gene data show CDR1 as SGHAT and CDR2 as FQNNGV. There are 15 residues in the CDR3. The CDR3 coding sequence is TGTGCCAGCAGCTTCGGGACTAGCCCAAGAGAGGCCCAGTACTTC. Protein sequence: CASSFGTSPREAQYF.

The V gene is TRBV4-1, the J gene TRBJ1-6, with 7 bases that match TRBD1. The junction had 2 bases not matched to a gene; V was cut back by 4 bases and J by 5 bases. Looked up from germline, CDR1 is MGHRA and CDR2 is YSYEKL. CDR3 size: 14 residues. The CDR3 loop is CASSRDRDNSPLHF. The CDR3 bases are TGCGCCAGCAGCCGAGACAGGGATAATTCACCCCTCCACTTT.

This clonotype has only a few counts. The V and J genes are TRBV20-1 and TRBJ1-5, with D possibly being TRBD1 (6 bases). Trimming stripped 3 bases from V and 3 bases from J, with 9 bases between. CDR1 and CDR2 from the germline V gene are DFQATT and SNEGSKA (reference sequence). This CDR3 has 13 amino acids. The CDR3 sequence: CSARPGDNQPQHF. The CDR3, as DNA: TGCAGTGCTAGGCCAGGGGACAATCAGCCCCAGCATTTT.

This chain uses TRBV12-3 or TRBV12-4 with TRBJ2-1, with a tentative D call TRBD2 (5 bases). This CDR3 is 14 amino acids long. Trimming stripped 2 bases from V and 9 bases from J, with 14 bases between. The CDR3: CASSLSTSRSEQFF. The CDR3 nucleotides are TGTGCCAGCAGTTTATCCACTAGTCGCAGTGAGCAGTTCTTC.

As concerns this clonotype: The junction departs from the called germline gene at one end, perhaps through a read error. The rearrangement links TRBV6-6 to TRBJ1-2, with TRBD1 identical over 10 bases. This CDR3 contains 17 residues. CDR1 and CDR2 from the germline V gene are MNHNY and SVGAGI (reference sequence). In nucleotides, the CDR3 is TGTGCCAGCAGTGACTCTACCGGGGGGACAGGGGTTGGTGGCTACACCTTC. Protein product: CASSDSTGGTGVGGYTF.

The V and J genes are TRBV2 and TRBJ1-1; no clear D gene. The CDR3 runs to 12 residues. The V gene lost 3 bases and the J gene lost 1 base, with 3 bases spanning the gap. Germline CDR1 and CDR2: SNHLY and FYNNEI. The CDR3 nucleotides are TGTGCCAGCAGTGATGAGAACACTGAAGCTTTCTTT. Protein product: CASSDENTEAFF.

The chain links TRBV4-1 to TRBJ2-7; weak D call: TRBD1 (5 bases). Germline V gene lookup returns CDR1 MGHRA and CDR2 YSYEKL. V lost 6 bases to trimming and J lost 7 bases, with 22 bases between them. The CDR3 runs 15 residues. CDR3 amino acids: CASSPQEQDVMEQYF. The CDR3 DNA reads TGCGCCAGCAGTCCACAGGAGCAAGACGTAATGGAGCAGTACTTC.

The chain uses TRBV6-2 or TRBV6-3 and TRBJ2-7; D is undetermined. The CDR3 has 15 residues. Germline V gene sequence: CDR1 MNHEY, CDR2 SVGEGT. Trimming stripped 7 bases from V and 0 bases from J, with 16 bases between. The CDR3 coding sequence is TGTGCCAGCACTACCTTCGAGGACCCCTCCTACGAGCAGTACTTC. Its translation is CASTTFEDPSYEQYF.

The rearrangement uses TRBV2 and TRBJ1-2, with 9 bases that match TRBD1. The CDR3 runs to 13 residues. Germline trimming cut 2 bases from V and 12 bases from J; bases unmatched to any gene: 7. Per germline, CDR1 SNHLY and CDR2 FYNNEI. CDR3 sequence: CASSETGGDGHTF. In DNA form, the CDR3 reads TGTGCCAGCAGTGAAACAGGGGGCGACGGCCACACCTTC.

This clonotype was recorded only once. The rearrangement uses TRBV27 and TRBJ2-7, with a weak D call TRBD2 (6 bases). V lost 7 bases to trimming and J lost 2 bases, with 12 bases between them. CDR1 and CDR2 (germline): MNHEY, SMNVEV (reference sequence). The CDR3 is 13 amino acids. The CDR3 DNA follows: TGTGCCAGCAAGTTTAGCGGCCCCTACGAGCAGTACTTC. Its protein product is CASKFSGPYEQYF.

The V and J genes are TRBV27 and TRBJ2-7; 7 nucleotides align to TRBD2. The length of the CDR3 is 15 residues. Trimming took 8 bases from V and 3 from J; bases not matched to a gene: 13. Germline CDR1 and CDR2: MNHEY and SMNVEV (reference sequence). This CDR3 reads CASGIAASGDYEQYF. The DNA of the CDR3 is TGTGCCAGCGGGATAGCGGCTAGCGGAGACTACGAGCAGTACTTC.

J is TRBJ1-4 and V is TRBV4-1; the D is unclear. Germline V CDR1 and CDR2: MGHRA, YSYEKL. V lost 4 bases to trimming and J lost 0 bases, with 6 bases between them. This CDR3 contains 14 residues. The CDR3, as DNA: TGCGCCAGCAGCCCTCGAACAACTAATGAAAAACTGTTTTTT. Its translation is CASSPRTTNEKLFF.

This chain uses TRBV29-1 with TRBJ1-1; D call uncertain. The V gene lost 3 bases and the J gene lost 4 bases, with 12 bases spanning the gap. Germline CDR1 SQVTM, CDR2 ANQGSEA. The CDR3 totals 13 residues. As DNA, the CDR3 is TGCAGCGTTGACCAATCAGGAAGCACTGAAGCTTTCTTT. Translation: CSVDQSGSTEAFF.

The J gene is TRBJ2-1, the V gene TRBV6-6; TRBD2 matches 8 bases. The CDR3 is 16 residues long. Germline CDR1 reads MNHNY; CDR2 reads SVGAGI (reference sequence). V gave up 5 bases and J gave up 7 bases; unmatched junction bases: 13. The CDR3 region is CASSPGLAQTGNEQFF. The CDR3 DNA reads TGTGCCAGCAGTCCAGGACTAGCTCAGACCGGTAATGAGCAGTTCTTC.